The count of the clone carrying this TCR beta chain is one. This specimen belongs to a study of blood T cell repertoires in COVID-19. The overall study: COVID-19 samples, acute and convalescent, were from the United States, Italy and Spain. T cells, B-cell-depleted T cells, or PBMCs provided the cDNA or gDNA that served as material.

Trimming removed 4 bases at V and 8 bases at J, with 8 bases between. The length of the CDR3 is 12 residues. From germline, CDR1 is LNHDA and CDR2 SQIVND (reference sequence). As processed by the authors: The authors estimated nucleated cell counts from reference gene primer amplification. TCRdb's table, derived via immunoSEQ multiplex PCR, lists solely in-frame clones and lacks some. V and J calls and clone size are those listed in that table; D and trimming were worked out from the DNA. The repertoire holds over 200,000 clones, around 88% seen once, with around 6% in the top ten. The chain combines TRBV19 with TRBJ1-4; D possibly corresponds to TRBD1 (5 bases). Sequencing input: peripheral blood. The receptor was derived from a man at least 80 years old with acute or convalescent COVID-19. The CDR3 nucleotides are TGTGCCAGTAGTACCGCAGGGGAAAAACTGTTTTTT. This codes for CASSTAGEKLFF.